The clone carrying this T cell receptor beta chain was counted many times. Unique molecular identifiers were used in preparing the TCRbeta library. TCRdb re-called the PCR reads through MiXCR, storing one row per CDR3 protein. The sample contains about 230,000 distinct CDR3 sequences, around 12% of which appear only once. This record belongs to a study of T-cell reconstitution after alpha-beta-depleted transplantation in children. The CDR3 has 15 residues. CDR1 is SGHVS and CDR2 is FNYEAQ in the germline V gene. The trim removed 5 bases at V and 5 bases at J, leaving 7 bases unmatched. This TCR came from a human donor who donated a stem cell graft to a child with acute lymphoblastic leukemia. The rearrangement joins TRBV7-6 to TRBJ2-5, with 11 bases lining up with TRBD1. Sequenced material: PBMCs from the stem cell graft donor, taken from the stem cell graft. DNA for the CDR3: TGTGCCAGCAGCGTTCCGGGACAGGGGGACGAGACCCAGTACTTC. Its translation: CASSVPGQGDETQYF.